The 2 T cell receptor beta chains listed next were all sequenced from one sample in a study of blood T cell repertoires in COVID-19. This table comes from immunoSEQ multiplex PCR, and its TCRdb copy is limited to in-frame clones, with some not included. The sample consists of about 170,000 clones, approximately 86% of them appearing once. The sample comprised peripheral blood. All receptors come from a woman of 80 years or more in a cohort sampled during active or convalescent COVID-19.

The rearrangement links TRBV18 to TRBJ1-5, with TRBD1 identical over 7 bases. The length of the CDR3 is 14 residues. CDR1 is KGHSH, CDR2 LQKENI, per germline. The junction had 6 bases not matched to a gene; V was cut back by 6 bases and J by 4 bases. The CDR3 DNA sequence: TGTGCCAGCTCCCTAACAGGGGATAATCAGCCCCAGCATTTT. Residues: CASSLTGDNQPQHF.

V gene TRBV4-1 combines with J gene TRBJ1-5; 10 nucleotides agree with TRBD1. The CDR3 extends over 16 amino acids. The V segment lost 4 bases and the J segment 9 bases; nucleotides outside the gene matches: 12. CDR1 is MGHRA and CDR2 is YSYEKL in the germline V gene. The CDR3 bases are TGCGCCAGCAGCCCGATACCGACAGGGGGCCCCACGCCCCAGCATTTT. Protein sequence: CASSPIPTGGPTPQHF.